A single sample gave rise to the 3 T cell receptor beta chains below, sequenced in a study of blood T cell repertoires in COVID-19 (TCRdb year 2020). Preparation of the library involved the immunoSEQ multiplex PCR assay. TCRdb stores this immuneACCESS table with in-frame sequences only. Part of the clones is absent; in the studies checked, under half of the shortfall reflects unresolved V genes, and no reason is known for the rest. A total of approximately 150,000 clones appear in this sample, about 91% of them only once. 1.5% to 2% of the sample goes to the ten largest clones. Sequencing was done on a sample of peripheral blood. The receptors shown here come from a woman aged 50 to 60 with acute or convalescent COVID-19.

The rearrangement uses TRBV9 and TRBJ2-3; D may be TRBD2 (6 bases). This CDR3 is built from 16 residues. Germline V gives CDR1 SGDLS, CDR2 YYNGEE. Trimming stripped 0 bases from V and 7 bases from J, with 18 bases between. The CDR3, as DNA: TGTGCCAGCAGCGTAGACGGGAGCCCCGGCGGAAATACGCAGTATTTT. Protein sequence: CASSVDGSPGGNTQYF.

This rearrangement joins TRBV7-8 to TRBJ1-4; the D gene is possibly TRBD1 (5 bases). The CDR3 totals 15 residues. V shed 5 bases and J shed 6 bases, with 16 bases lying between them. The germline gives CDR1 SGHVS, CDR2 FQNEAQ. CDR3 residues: CASSDPGGGDEKLFF. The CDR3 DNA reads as TGTGCCAGCAGCGACCCTGGGGGAGGCGATGAAAAACTGTTTTTT.

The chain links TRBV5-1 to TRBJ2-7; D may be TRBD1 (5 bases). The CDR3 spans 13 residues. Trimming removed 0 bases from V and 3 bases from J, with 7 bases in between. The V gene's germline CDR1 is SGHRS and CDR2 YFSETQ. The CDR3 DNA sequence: TGCGCCAGCAGCTTGGCAGGGAACTACGAGCAGTACTTC. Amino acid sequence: CASSLAGNYEQYF. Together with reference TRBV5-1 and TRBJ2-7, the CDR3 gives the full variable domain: KAGVTQTPRYLIKTRGQQVTLSCSPISGHRSVSWYQQTPGQGLQFLFEYFSETQRNKGNFPGRFSGRQFSNSRSEMNVSTLELGDSALYLCASSLAGNYEQYFGPGTRLTVT.